The 4 T cell receptor beta chains below all came from one sample that was sequenced in a study of T-cell memory formation after mild COVID-19. TCRdb called the 5' RACE reads again in MiXCR, with one record for every CDR3 protein. The sample comprises about 620,000 distinct CDR3 sequences, 18% of which are singletons, and around 13% rests with the top ten. Sequenced input: PBMCs or a T cell subset sorted from them (not recorded which). Every receptor here comes from an adult woman who had mild COVID-19 (a few samples of this study predate the infection). Cell type and time point are not known.

J is TRBJ2-1 and V is TRBV9; TRBD2 matches at 10 bases. Trimming removed 3 bases from V and 0 bases from J; junction bases left unmatched: 9. In germline, CDR1 is SGDLS, CDR2 YYNGEE. This CDR3 comprises 18 residues. The CDR3 DNA reads as TGTGCCAGCAGCGGGGCGACTAGCGGGTTTAGCTCCTACAATGAGCAGTTCTTC. Protein sequence: CASSGATSGFSSYNEQFF.

This clonotype has only a few counts. The chain recombines TRBV6-6 with TRBJ2-3, with 9 bases that match TRBD2. This CDR3 spans 15 amino acids. Germline-derived CDR1 and CDR2 are MNHNY and SVGAGI (reference sequence). V was clipped by 6 bases and J by 5 bases; unmatched bases: 9. The DNA of the CDR3 is TGTGCCAGCAGACACGGGACTAGCAGGGAAGATACGCAGTATTTT. Its translation: CASRHGTSREDTQYF.

This chain uses TRBV5-1 with TRBJ2-7, with TRBD1 identical over 9 bases. The CDR3 consists of 15 residues. J was trimmed by 3 bases and V by 3 bases; bases with no gene match: 7. Germline assignment: CDR1 SGHRS and CDR2 YFSETQ. CDR3 protein: CASSSSAGQGYEQYF. The DNA of the CDR3 is TGCGCCAGCAGCTCGAGCGCGGGACAGGGCTACGAGCAGTACTTC. The entire variable domain, with the rest obtained from reference TRBV5-1 and TRBJ2-7, is as follows: KAGVTQTPRYLIKTRGQQVTLSCSPISGHRSVSWYQQTPGQGLQFLFEYFSETQRNKGNFPGRFSGRQFSNSRSEMNVSTLELGDSALYLCASSSSAGQGYEQYFGPGTRLTVT.

About this clonotype itself: A junction boundary mismatches the germline segment, possibly from a read error. V and J are TRBV2 and TRBJ1-1; perhaps TRBD1 as D (5 bases). This CDR3 is 14 amino acids long. Germline loops: CDR1 SNHLY, CDR2 FYNNEI. In nucleotides, the CDR3 is TGTGCCAGCAGGATCTTCGCAGGGAACATTGAAGCTTTCTTT. As protein: CASRIFAGNIEAFF.